This TCR beta chain was recovered during a study of CXCR3-negative and CXCR3-positive naive CD8 T cells. Study results and caveats: Freshly isolated PBMCs were used in most assays, given partial CXCR3 loss after freezing. CXCR3-positive naive cells carried more hydrophobic TRB CDR3s than CXCR3-negative ones.

The study made its TRB cDNA libraries by 5' RACE, adding UMI labels. One entry per CDR3 protein, without DNA, is what TCRdb gives after re-calling the 5' RACE reads. The sample table includes around 150,000 distinct CDR3 sequences. The CDR3 totals 13 residues. Germline CDR1 and CDR2: SQVTM and ANQGSEA. Turning to this clonotype: What it binds is not known.

The sequence derives from a human donor in good health. Some clones in this sample may be carry-over from other donors' samples. Sequencing was performed on naive CXCR3+ CD8+ T cells from blood. Subset: CD45RO-CCR7+CD27+CD95- naive CD8+ T cells expressing CXCR3 (TNR3+). The chain recombines TRBV29-1 with TRBJ1-2; the TCRdb call, TRBD1, lacks DNA for checking. The CDR3 sequence is CSVEWDRVYGYTF. The full variable domain, its missing parts supplied by reference TRBV29-1 and TRBJ1-2, is SAVISQKPSRDICQRGTSLTIQCQVDSQVTMMFWYRQQPGQSLTLIATANQGSEATYESGFVIDKFPISRPNLTFSTLTVSNMSPEDSSIYLCSVEWDRVYGYTFGSGTRLTVV.